This passage covers 8 T cell receptor beta chains from one sample sequenced in a study of T cell responses to AZD1222 COVID-19 vaccine. Profiled with immunoSEQ multiplex PCR; TCRdb holds only in-frame clones, not every one. Of approximately 75,000 clones in the sample, over 75% are singletons; the top ten hold about 17%. This specimen was peripheral blood, taken 28 days after the second AZD1222 dose. The source of these receptors is an adult who received the AZD1222 COVID-19 vaccine.

The V and J genes are TRBV6-5 and TRBJ1-1, with D tentatively TRBD1 (5 bases). Trimming shortened V by 0 bases and J by 2 bases, and 7 bases separated the two germline ends. Germline V gene lookup returns CDR1 MNHEY and CDR2 SVGAGI. The CDR3 has 14 residues. CDR3 sequence: CASSYSTDNTEAFF. DNA for the CDR3: TGTGCCAGCAGTTACTCGACAGATAACACTGAAGCTTTCTTT.

This chain connects TRBV5-4 to TRBJ2-3; D not certain. Germline CDR1 is SGHNT and CDR2 is YYREEE (reference sequence). The V and J ends lost 3 bases and 3 bases respectively, with 8 bases between them. The CDR3 is made up of 13 amino acids. CDR3 loop: CASSYFGTDTQYF. The CDR3 DNA sequence: TGTGCCAGCAGCTATTTTGGGACAGATACGCAGTATTTT.

This chain links TRBV24-1 with TRBJ1-5, with D possibly being TRBD1 (6 bases). The CDR3 length is 13 residues. Trimming pared 3 bases from V and 5 bases from J, leaving 7 bases between. The germline CDR1 and CDR2 sequences are KGHDR and SFDVKD. CDR3 region: CATSDGGHQPQHF. CDR3 nucleotide sequence: TGTGCCACCAGTGATGGGGGCCATCAGCCCCAGCATTTT.

The V gene is TRBV27, the J gene TRBJ1-2, with D uncertain. The CDR3 has 21 residues. From germline, CDR1 is MNHEY and CDR2 SMNVEV (reference sequence). V was clipped by 4 bases and J by 4 bases, with 34 bases between them. The CDR3 reads CASSSRRVGVGKLPRGYGYTF. The CDR3 DNA is TGTGCCAGCAGTTCCCGGAGGGTTGGGGTAGGGAAACTACCTAGAGGCTATGGCTACACCTTC.

The chain links TRBV24-1 to TRBJ2-2, with unresolved D. There are 15 residues in the CDR3. The ends were cut back, 5 bases at V and 3 bases at J, with 12 bases in the middle. In germline, CDR1 is KGHDR, CDR2 SFDVKD. The CDR3 nucleotides read TGTGCCACCAGTGCTGGCTACACGGACACCGGGGAGCTGTTTTTT. Residues: CATSAGYTDTGELFF.

The chain carries TRBV21-1 and TRBJ1-1; TRBD1 is the table's D call, not checked against the DNA. TRBV21-1 is flagged as a pseudogene. The CDR3 contains 14 residues. The DNA for the CDR3 is TGTGCCAGCACTGCGACAGAGATTAAATTTGAAGCTTTCTTT. Its protein is CASTATEIKFEAFF.

The CDR3 region is CASSQRGMRTEAFF. In DNA, the CDR3 is TGCGCCAGCAGCCAAAGAGGAATGCGGACTGAAGCTTTCTTT. The gene calls are TRBV4-1 and TRBJ1-1; D gene unclear. Trimming cost V 2 bases and J 5 bases, with 12 bases left between them. CDR1 is MGHRA, CDR2 YSYEKL, per germline. The CDR3 loop spans 14 amino acids.

This rearrangement joins TRBV7-8 to TRBJ1-4, with a tentative D call TRBD1 (6 bases). CDR1 is SGHVS, CDR2 FQNEAQ, per germline. V dropped 6 bases and J dropped 5 bases, with 13 bases sitting between them. The CDR3 has 14 residues. The CDR3 region is CASRARGINEKLFF. The CDR3 bases are TGTGCCAGCAGGGCCAGGGGAATAAATGAAAAACTGTTTTTT.